What follows are 13 T cell receptor beta chains derived from one specimen sequenced in a study of OX40 agonist ivuxolimab in advanced cancers. Using immunoSEQ multiplex PCR, the repertoire was profiled, and TCRdb retains in-frame clones only, with some absent. This sample yields around 80,000 clones, of which roughly 85% are seen a single time; 2% to 3% belongs to the top ten. This material consisted of CD4+ or CD8+ T cells sorted from blood, taken in a trial of the OX40 agonist ivuxolimab. Receptors originate from an adult with an advanced solid tumor such as melanoma, head and neck, liver or kidney cancer.

This chain links TRBV13 with TRBJ2-1; D is unclear. CDR1 and CDR2 (germline): PRHDT, FYEKMQ (reference sequence). There are 12 residues in the CDR3. V lost 1 base to trimming and J lost 6 bases, with 4 bases between them. The DNA of the CDR3 is TGTGCCAGCAGCTTAGCACTCAATGAGCAGTTCTTC. Its translation is CASSLALNEQFF.

Concerning this clone itself: Mismatch with germline at one junction end may stem from a read error. The chain carries TRBV7-7 and TRBJ2-3; TRBD2 might be the D (5 bases). Germline V gives CDR1 SSHAT, CDR2 FNYEAQ (reference sequence). The CDR3 consists of 16 residues. CDR3 region: CASSLSVEASTDTQYF. CDR3 in DNA: TGTGCTAGCAGCCTGTCAGTGGAGGCTAGCACAGATACGCAGTATTTT.

CDR3 loop: CASSISGDSNQPQHF. DNA of the CDR3: TGTGCCAGTAGTATATCGGGGGATAGCAATCAGCCCCAGCATTTT. The genes are TRBV19 and TRBJ1-5, with D possibly matching TRBD1 (5 bases). Trimming removed 2 bases from V and 0 bases from J, with 8 bases in between. The CDR3 contains 15 residues. Germline V gene sequence: CDR1 LNHDA, CDR2 SQIVND (reference sequence).

This sequence joins TRBV5-1 and TRBJ2-5, with 11 bases lining up with TRBD2. With V trimmed by 5 bases and J by 0 bases, 3 bases remained unmatched. CDR1 and CDR2 from the germline V gene are SGHRS and YFSETQ. The CDR3 is made up of 15 amino acids. As DNA, the CDR3 is TGCGCCAGCAGACCTAGCGGGGGGTACCAAGAGACCCAGTACTTC. It codes for CASRPSGGYQETQYF. The variable domain in full, completed from reference TRBV5-1 and TRBJ2-5, reads KAGVTQTPRYLIKTRGQQVTLSCSPISGHRSVSWYQQTPGQGLQFLFEYFSETQRNKGNFPGRFSGRQFSNSRSEMNVSTLELGDSALYLCASRPSGGYQETQYFGPGTRLLVL.

This clone was observed a few times. The V call is TRBV4-3, the J call TRBJ1-2, with D perhaps matching TRBD1 (6 bases). CDR3 length: 16 residues. Germline V lookup: CDR1 LGHNA, CDR2 YSLEER. The V end lost 1 base, the J end lost 2 bases, and 14 bases lay between the germline ends. The CDR3 loop reads CASSQAARGLNYGYTF. The CDR3 DNA is TGCGCCAGCAGCCAAGCGGCTAGGGGGTTAAACTATGGCTACACCTTC.

The table lists this clone with a count of one. The chain has TRBV5-6 and TRBJ1-4, with 10 bases matching TRBD1. Germline V gives CDR1 SGHDT, CDR2 YYEEEE. The CDR3 is made up of 16 amino acids. The J segment lost 5 bases and the V segment lost 4 bases, leaving 8 bases of the junction unmatched. The chain's CDR3 is CASSVNPGQGNEKLFF. In DNA form, the CDR3 reads TGTGCCAGCAGCGTAAATCCGGGACAGGGGAATGAAAAACTGTTTTTT.

The chain uses TRBV7-9 and TRBJ1-2, with D unresolved. The CDR3 has 15 residues. Germline V gene data show CDR1 as SEHNR and CDR2 as FQNEAQ (reference sequence). Between the trimmed V and J ends, which lost 1 base and 0 bases, there was a span of 9 bases. The CDR3 sequence: CASSLDARTNYGYTF. Written as DNA, the CDR3 is TGTGCCAGCAGCTTAGACGCGCGCACTAACTATGGCTACACCTTC.

The gene calls are TRBV28 and TRBJ2-2; possibly TRBD1 for D (6 bases). Germline V CDR1 and CDR2: MDHEN, SYDVKM. V lost 5 bases and J 2 bases, leaving 9 bases between the germline ends. This CDR3 has 14 residues. CDR3 sequence (DNA): TGTGCCAGCAGTCAGGGGCACAACACCGGGGAGCTGTTTTTT. This encodes CASSQGHNTGELFF. The variable domain in full, completed from reference TRBV28 and TRBJ2-2, reads DVKVTQSSRYLVKRTGEKVFLECVQDMDHENMFWYRQDPGLGLRLIYFSYDVKMKEKGDIPEGYSVSREKKERFSLILESASTNQTSMYLCASSQGHNTGELFFGEGSRLTVL.

The CDR3 spells CASSGTGRGNTIYF. The CDR3 DNA reads as TGTGCCAGCAGCGGGACAGGGAGGGGAAACACCATATATTTT. The V call is TRBV9, the J call TRBJ1-3; 8 nucleotides line up with TRBD1. The germline V gene encodes CDR1 SGDLS and CDR2 YYNGEE. The CDR3 runs 14 residues. After removal of 3 bases from V and 4 bases from J, the junction contained 3 bases not matched to a gene.

The V gene is TRBV9, the J gene TRBJ2-1, with 15 bases fitting TRBD2. J lost 3 bases, V lost 4 bases, and 11 bases had no gene match. CDR1 is SGDLS, CDR2 YYNGEE, per germline. This CDR3 comprises 19 residues. The CDR3: CASSLRGLAGGKNYNEQFF. In DNA, the CDR3 is TGTGCCAGCAGCTTGAGGGGACTAGCGGGGGGAAAGAACTACAATGAGCAGTTCTTC.

The J gene is TRBJ2-5, the V gene TRBV6-5, with no clear D. The germline V gene encodes CDR1 MNHEY and CDR2 SVGAGI. V lost 2 bases, J lost 2 bases, and 12 bases lay in between. The CDR3 spans 15 residues. For the CDR3, the DNA is TGTGCCAGCAGTTACAAGGTCGGCAGACAAGAGACCCAGTACTTC. Protein sequence: CASSYKVGRQETQYF.

V usage is TRBV7-2 and J usage is TRBJ2-1; D is undetermined. Germline CDR1 is SGHTA and CDR2 is FQGNSA. The V end lost 8 bases, the J end lost 5 bases, and 4 bases lay between the germline ends. The length of the CDR3 is 10 residues. This CDR3 reads CASGDNEQFF. The CDR3 DNA sequence: TGTGCCAGCGGGGACAATGAGCAGTTCTTC.

This chain joins TRBV5-4 and TRBJ2-1; a possible D gene is TRBD2 (5 bases). Trimming took off 6 bases at V and 7 bases at J, with 14 bases between the two ends. CDR3 length: 13 residues. Germline loops: CDR1 SGHNT, CDR2 YYREEE (reference sequence). The CDR3 DNA follows: TGTGCCAGCAAACTAGATTCCCTGAATGAGCAGTTCTTC. Its protein is CASKLDSLNEQFF.